This TCR beta chain is drawn from a study of blood T cells in healthy people across ages. With a J-beta primer mix and a sample-barcoded 5' primer, a second PCR ran about 7 to 11 cycles. TCRdb called the 5' RACE reads again in MiXCR, with one record for every CDR3 protein. The table lists 1.5 million to 2 million distinct CDR3 sequences, almost 35% of them singletons. PBMCs numbering at least 6 million were isolated per sample. This clonotype was counted ten times or more. The TCR originated in a woman younger than 45 in good health. Sequences were obtained from blood.

The CDR3 sequence: CSARPRGGSYEQYF. CDR3 in DNA: TGCAGTGCTAGACCCAGGGGTGGGTCCTACGAGCAGTACTTC. The chain employs TRBV20-1 and TRBJ2-7; the D gene is possibly TRBD1 (6 bases). Trimming stripped 2 bases from V and 1 base from J, with 12 bases between. The length of the CDR3 is 14 residues. Germline values: CDR1 DFQATT, CDR2 SNEGSKA (reference sequence).